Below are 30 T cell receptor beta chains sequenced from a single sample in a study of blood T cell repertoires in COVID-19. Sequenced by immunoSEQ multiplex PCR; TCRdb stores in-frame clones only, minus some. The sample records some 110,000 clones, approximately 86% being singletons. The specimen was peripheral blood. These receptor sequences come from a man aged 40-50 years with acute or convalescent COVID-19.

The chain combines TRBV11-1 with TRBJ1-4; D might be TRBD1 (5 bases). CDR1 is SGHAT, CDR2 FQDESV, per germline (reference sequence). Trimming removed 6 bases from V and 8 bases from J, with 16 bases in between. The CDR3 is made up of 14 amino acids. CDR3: CASSRPGRREKLFF. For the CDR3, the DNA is TGTGCCAGCAGTCGGCCAGGGCGCAGGGAAAAACTGTTTTTT. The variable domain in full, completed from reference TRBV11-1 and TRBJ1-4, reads EAEVAQSPRYKITEKSQAVAFWCDPISGHATLYWYRQILGQGPELLVQFQDESVVDDSQLPKDRFSAERLKGVDSTLKIQPAELGDSAMYLCASSRPGRREKLFFGSGTQLSVL.

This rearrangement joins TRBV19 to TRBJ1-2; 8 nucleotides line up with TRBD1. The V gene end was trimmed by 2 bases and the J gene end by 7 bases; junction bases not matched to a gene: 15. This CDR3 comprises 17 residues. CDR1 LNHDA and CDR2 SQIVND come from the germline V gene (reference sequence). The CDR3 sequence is CASSIRGPETGASGYTF. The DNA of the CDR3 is TGTGCCAGTAGTATAAGGGGCCCCGAGACAGGGGCCTCTGGCTACACCTTC.

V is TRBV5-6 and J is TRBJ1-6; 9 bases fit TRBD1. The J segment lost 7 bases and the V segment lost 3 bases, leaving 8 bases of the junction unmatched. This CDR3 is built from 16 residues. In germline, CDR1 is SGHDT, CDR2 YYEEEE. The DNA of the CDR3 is TGTGCCAGCAGCTACCGAACGGGACAGGGAAATTCACCCCTCCACTTT. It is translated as CASSYRTGQGNSPLHF.

CDR3 sequence: CASSQGRPGSGYGYTF. The CDR3, as DNA: TGTGCCAGCAGCCAAGGTCGTCCGGGGTCGGGGTATGGCTACACCTTC. The gene calls are TRBV4-2 and TRBJ1-2; unclear D gene. Trimming shortened V by 1 base and J by 5 bases, and 17 bases separated the two germline ends. Germline V gene sequence: CDR1 LGHNA, CDR2 YNFKEQ. The CDR3 consists of 16 residues.

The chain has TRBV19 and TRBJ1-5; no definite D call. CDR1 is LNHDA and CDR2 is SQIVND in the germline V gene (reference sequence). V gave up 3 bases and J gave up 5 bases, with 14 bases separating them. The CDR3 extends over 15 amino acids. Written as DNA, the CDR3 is TGTGCCAGTAGTATTAGTCCCCCGGCGGATCAGCCCCAGCATTTT. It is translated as CASSISPPADQPQHF.

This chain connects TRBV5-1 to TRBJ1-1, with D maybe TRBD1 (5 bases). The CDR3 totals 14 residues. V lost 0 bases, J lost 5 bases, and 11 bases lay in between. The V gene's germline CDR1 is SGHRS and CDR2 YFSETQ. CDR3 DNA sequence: TGCGCCAGCAGCTTGGGTCGGGAGGGGACTGAAGCTTTCTTT. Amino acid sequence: CASSLGREGTEAFF. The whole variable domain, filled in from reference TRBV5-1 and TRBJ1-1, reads KAGVTQTPRYLIKTRGQQVTLSCSPISGHRSVSWYQQTPGQGLQFLFEYFSETQRNKGNFPGRFSGRQFSNSRSEMNVSTLELGDSALYLCASSLGREGTEAFFGQGTRLTVV.

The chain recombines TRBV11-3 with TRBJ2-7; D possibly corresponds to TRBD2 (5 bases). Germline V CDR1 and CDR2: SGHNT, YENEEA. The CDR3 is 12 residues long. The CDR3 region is CALRRASYEQYF. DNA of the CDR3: TGTGCTCTCAGGCGGGCCTCCTACGAGCAGTACTTC.

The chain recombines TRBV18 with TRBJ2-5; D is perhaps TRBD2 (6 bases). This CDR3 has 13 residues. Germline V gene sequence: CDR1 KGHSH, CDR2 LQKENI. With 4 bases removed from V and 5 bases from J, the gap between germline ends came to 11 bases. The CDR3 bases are TGTGCCAGCTCACAGTTGGAGGGTGAGACCCAGTACTTC. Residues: CASSQLEGETQYF.

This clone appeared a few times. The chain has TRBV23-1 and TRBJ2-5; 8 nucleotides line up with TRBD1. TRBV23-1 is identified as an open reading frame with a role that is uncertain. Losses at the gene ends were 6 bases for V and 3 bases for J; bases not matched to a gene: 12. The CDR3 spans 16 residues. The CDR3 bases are TGCGCCAGCAGCCTAACGCAGGGGGCCCTAGAAGAGACCCAGTACTTC. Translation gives CASSLTQGALEETQYF.

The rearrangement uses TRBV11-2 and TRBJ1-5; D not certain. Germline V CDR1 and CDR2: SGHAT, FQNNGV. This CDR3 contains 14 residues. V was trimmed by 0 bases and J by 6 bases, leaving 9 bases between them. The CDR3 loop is CASSLDLGSQPQHF. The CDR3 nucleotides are TGTGCCAGCAGCTTAGACCTGGGGAGTCAGCCCCAGCATTTT. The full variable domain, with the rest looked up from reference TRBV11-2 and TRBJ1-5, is EAGVAQSPRYKIIEKRQSVAFWCNPISGHATLYWYQQILGQGPKLLIQFQNNGVVDDSQLPKDRFSAERLKGVDSTLKIQPAKLEDSAVYLCASSLDLGSQPQHFGDGTRLSIL.

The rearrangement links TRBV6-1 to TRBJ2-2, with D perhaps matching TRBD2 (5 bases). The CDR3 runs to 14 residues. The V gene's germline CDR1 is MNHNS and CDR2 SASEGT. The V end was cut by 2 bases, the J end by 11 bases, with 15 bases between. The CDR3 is CASSESGSEVELFF. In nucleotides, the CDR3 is TGTGCCAGCAGTGAATCAGGCTCGGAGGTTGAGCTGTTTTTT.

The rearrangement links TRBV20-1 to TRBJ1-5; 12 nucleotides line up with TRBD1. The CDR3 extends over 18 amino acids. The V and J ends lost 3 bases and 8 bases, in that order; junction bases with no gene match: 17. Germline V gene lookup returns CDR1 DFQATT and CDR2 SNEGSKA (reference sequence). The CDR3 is CSASDGTGGFQGGEPQHF. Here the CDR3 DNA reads TGCAGTGCTAGTGATGGGACAGGGGGCTTTCAGGGTGGGGAGCCCCAGCATTTT.

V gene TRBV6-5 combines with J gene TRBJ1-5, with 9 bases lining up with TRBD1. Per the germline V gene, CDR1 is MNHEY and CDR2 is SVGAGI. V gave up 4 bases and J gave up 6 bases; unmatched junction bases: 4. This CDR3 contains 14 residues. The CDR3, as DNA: TGTGCCAGCAGTTCCCGGGACAGGGTTCAGCCCCAGCATTTT. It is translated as CASSSRDRVQPQHF.

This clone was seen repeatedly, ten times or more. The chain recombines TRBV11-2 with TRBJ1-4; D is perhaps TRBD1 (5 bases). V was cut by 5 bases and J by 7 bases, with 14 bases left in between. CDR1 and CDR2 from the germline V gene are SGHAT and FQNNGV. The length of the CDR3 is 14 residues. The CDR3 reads CASSPQGFGEKLFF. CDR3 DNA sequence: TGTGCCAGCAGCCCGCAGGGTTTTGGTGAAAAACTGTTTTTT.

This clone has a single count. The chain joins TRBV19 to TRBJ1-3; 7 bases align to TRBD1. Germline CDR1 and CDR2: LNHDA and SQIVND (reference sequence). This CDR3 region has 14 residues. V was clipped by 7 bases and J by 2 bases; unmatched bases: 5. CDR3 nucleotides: TGTGCCAGTACCATTACAGGGGCTGGAAACACCATATATTTT. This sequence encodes CASTITGAGNTIYF.

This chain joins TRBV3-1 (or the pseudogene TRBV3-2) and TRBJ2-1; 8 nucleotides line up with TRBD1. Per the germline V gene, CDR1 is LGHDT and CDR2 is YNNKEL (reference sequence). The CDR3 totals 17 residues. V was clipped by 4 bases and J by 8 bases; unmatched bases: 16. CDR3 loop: CASSLRQGSINFDEQFF. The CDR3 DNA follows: TGTGCCAGCAGCCTAAGACAGGGGAGTATTAATTTTGATGAGCAGTTCTTC.

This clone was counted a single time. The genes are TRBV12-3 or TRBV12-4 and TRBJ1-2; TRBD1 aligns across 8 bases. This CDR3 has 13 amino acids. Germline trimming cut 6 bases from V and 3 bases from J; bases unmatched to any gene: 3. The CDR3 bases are TGTGCCAGCAGCTGGGACAGGTACTATGGCTACACCTTC. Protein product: CASSWDRYYGYTF.

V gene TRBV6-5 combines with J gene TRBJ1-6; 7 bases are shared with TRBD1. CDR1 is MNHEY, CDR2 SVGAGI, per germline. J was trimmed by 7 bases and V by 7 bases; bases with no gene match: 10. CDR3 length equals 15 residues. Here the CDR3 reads CASKSGTAGNSPLHF. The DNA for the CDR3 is TGTGCCAGCAAGTCGGGGACAGCTGGAAATTCACCCCTCCACTTT.

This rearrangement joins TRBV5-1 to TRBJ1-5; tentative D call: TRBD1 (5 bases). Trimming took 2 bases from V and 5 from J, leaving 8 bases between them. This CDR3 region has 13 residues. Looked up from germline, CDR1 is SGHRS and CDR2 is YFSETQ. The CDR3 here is CASSFGGDQPQHF. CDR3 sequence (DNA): TGCGCCAGCAGCTTCGGGGGGGATCAGCCCCAGCATTTT. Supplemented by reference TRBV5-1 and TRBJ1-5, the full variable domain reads KAGVTQTPRYLIKTRGQQVTLSCSPISGHRSVSWYQQTPGQGLQFLFEYFSETQRNKGNFPGRFSGRQFSNSRSEMNVSTLELGDSALYLCASSFGGDQPQHFGDGTRLSIL.

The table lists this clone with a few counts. Here the CDR3 DNA reads TGTGCCAGCAGTTATCACAGGGGGCAAGAGACCCAGTACTTC. It is translated as CASSYHRGQETQYF. This sequence joins TRBV6-2 or TRBV6-3 and TRBJ2-5, with 8 positions matching TRBD1. This CDR3 is 14 amino acids long. The V segment lost 3 bases and the J segment 2 bases; nucleotides outside the gene matches: 2. The germline gives CDR1 MNHEY, CDR2 SVGEGT.

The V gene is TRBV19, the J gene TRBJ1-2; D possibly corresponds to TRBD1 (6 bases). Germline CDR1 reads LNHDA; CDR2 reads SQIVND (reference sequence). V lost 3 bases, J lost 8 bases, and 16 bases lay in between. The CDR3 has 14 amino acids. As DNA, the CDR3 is TGTGCCAGTAGTATTTTCAGTACAGGGAGCGGCTACACCTTC. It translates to CASSIFSTGSGYTF. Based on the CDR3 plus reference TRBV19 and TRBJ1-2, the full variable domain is DGGITQSPKYLFRKEGQNVTLSCEQNLNHDAMYWYRQDPGQGLRLIYYSQIVNDFQKGDIAEGYSVSREKKESFPLTVTSAQKNPTAFYLCASSIFSTGSGYTFGSGTRLTVV.

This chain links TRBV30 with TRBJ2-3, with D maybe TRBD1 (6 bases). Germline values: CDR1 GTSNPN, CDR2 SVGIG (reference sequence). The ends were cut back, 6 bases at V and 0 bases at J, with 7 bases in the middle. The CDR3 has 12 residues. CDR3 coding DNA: TGTGCCTGCGGGACAAGCACAGATACGCAGTATTTT. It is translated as CACGTSTDTQYF.

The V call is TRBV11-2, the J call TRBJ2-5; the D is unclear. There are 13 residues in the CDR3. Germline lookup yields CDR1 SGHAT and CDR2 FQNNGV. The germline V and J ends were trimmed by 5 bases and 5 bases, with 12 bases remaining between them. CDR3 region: CASSVGQAETQYF. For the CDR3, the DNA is TGTGCCAGCAGCGTGGGCCAGGCTGAGACCCAGTACTTC.

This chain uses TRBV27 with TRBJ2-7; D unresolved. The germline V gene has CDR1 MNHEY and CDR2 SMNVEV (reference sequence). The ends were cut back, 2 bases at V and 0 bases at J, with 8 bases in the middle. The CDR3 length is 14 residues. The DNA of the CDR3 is TGTGCCAGCAGTTTAAATCCCGGCTCCTACGAGCAGTACTTC. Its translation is CASSLNPGSYEQYF.

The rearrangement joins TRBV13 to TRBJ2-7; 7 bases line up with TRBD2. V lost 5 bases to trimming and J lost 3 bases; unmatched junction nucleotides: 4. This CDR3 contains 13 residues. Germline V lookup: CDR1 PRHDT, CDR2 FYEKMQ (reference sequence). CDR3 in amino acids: CASSVSSGYEQYF. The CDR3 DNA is TGTGCCAGCAGCGTGTCTAGCGGCTACGAGCAGTACTTC.

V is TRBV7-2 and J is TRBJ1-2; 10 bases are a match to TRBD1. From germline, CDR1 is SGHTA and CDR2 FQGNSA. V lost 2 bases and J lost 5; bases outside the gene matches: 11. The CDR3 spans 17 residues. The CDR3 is CASSLNPGQGSGYGYTF. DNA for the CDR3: TGTGCCAGCAGCTTAAATCCGGGACAGGGGTCAGGATATGGCTACACCTTC.

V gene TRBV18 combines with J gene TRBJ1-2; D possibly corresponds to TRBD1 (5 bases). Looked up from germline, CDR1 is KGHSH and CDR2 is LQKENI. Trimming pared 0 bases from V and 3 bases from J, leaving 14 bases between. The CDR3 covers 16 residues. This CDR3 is CASSPPGNGGYYGYTF. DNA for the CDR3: TGTGCCAGCTCACCACCGGGAAACGGGGGATACTATGGCTACACCTTC.

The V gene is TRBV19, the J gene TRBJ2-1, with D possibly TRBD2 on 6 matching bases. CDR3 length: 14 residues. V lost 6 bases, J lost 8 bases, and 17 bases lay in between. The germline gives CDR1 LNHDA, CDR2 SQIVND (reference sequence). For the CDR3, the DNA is TGTGCCAGTAGCCCTAGGAGGGGCTCGGATGAGCAGTTCTTC. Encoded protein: CASSPRRGSDEQFF. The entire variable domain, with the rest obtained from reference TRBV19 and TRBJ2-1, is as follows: DGGITQSPKYLFRKEGQNVTLSCEQNLNHDAMYWYRQDPGQGLRLIYYSQIVNDFQKGDIAEGYSVSREKKESFPLTVTSAQKNPTAFYLCASSPRRGSDEQFFGPGTRLTVL.

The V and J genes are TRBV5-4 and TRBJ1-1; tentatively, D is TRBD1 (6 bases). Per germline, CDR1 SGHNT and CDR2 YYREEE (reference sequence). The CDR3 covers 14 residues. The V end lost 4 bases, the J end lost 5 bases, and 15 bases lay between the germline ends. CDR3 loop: CASSRGEGVTEAFF. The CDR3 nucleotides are TGTGCCAGCAGCCGGGGGGAGGGGGTAACTGAAGCTTTCTTT. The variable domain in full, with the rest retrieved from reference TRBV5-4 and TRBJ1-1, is ETGVTQSPTHLIKTRGQQVTLRCSSQSGHNTVSWYQQALGQGPQFIFQYYREEENGRGNFPPRFSGLQFPNYSSELNVNALELDDSALYLCASSRGEGVTEAFFGQGTRLTVV.

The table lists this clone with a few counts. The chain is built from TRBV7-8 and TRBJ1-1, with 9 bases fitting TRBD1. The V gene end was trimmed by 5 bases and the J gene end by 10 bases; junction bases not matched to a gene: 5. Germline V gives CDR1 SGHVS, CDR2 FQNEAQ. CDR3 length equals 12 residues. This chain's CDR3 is CASSLDRGGAFF. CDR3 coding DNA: TGTGCCAGCAGCCTGGACAGGGGAGGAGCTTTCTTT.